Below, 20 T cell receptor beta chains from the same sample are listed, as sequenced in a study of shared clonotypes between healthy human individuals (dated by TCRdb to 2018 to 2020). CD8 naive samples consisted of CD45RO-negative cells that were positively selected for CCR7, yielding a CD45RA+CCR7+ population without TemRA cells. Library generation was performed with the immunoSEQ multiplex PCR assay. TCRdb took over this immuneACCESS table, retaining in-frame rearrangements with V and J assigned. Such tables are incomplete; in checked studies, under half of the missing clones stem from an unresolved V gene, and the remainder is unexplained. The sample table records millions of clones; about 95% of these occur just once. The top ten constitute 0.9% to 1.3% of the sample. Input material: naive CD8+ T cells sorted from blood. The cell subset or site tag for this specimen amounts to: CD45RA+CCR7+. The receptor set was obtained from a man aged 18 to 30 in good health.

The J gene is TRBJ1-2, the V gene TRBV6-6; D not resolved. Germline assignment: CDR1 MNHNY and CDR2 SVGAGI (reference sequence). This CDR3 has 12 amino acids. The V and J ends lost 6 bases and 8 bases respectively, with 13 bases between them. The CDR3 coding sequence is TGTGCCAGCAGCGACCTAGGGAACGGCTACACCTTC. Translation gives CASSDLGNGYTF.

The rearrangement uses TRBV19 and TRBJ2-7; D is perhaps TRBD1 (7 bases). CDR3 size: 15 residues. The germline V gene encodes CDR1 LNHDA and CDR2 SQIVND (reference sequence). Trimming left V 4 bases short and J 5 bases short, with 18 bases between. CDR3 protein: CASSRFSRGVDEQYF. The CDR3 nucleotides read TGTGCCAGTAGTAGGTTCTCCAGGGGGGTTGACGAGCAGTACTTC.

The J gene is TRBJ1-4, the V gene TRBV7-9; the D is unclear. Deletions cut 4 bases from V and 10 bases from J, with 7 bases between. The germline CDR1 and CDR2 sequences are SEHNR and FQNEAQ (reference sequence). The CDR3 extends over 11 amino acids. CDR3 nucleotide sequence: TGTGCCAGCAGCTCTGACCGAAAACTGTTTTTT. Translating gives CASSSDRKLFF.

A word on this clone: This specimen includes other DNA sequences encoding the same CDR3. V is TRBV4-1 and J is TRBJ2-7; 9 bases are a match to TRBD1. Per germline, CDR1 MGHRA and CDR2 YSYEKL. Losses at the gene ends were 3 bases for V and 3 bases for J; bases not matched to a gene: 6. The CDR3 totals 15 residues. CDR3 bases: TGCGCCAGCAGCCATCAACCGGGACAGGGCTACGAGCAGTACTTC. Its protein is CASSHQPGQGYEQYF.

This chain joins TRBV6-1 and TRBJ2-7; TRBD1 matches at 8 bases. This CDR3 has 14 amino acids. CDR1 and CDR2 from the germline V gene are MNHNS and SASEGT. With 5 bases clipped from V and 3 bases from J, the junction kept 6 bases outside the gene matches. CDR3 in amino acids: CASSFTGTGYEQYF. CDR3 DNA sequence: TGTGCCAGCAGTTTTACCGGGACAGGCTACGAGCAGTACTTC.

A remark on this clone: Distinct nucleotide sequences in the sample also encode this CDR3. This chain uses TRBV4-3 with TRBJ2-5; D remains unclear. Germline CDR1 is LGHNA and CDR2 is YSLEER. This CDR3 contains 15 residues. V was shortened by 0 bases and J by 0 bases, with 8 bases between the two germline ends. The CDR3 region has the DNA TGCGCCAGCAGCCAAGATCTCGGCAACCAAGAGACCCAGTACTTC. It encodes CASSQDLGNQETQYF.

V usage is TRBV6-5 and J usage is TRBJ1-1; no definite D call. The CDR3 spans 13 residues. The germline V gene has CDR1 MNHEY and CDR2 SVGAGI. V lost 4 bases to trimming and J lost 4 bases, with 10 bases between them. As DNA, the CDR3 is TGTGCCAGCAGTTCTTCAGGTTTCACTGAAGCTTTCTTT. Translation gives CASSSSGFTEAFF.

The chain carries TRBV28 and TRBJ1-3; D may be TRBD1 (6 bases). The CDR3 consists of 16 residues. Trimming shortened V by 10 bases and J by 0 bases, and 19 bases separated the two germline ends. The germline gives CDR1 MDHEN, CDR2 SYDVKM. CDR3 coding DNA: TGTGCCACCGGGGGGCCTTTCGAATACTCTGGAAACACCATATATTTT. Amino acid sequence: CATGGPFEYSGNTIYF.

The chain recombines TRBV7-9 with TRBJ1-2, with 9 bases matching TRBD1. J gave up 10 bases and V 2 bases, and 8 bases lay outside the gene matches. CDR1 and CDR2 from the germline V gene are SEHNR and FQNEAQ (reference sequence). This CDR3 region has 14 residues. This CDR3 is CASSLSGQGSVYTF. For the CDR3, the DNA is TGTGCCAGCAGCTTAAGCGGACAGGGGAGCGTCTACACCTTC.

The chain recombines TRBV6-5 with TRBJ2-3; D is uncertain. This CDR3 comprises 15 residues. Trimming shortened V by 10 bases and J by 7 bases, and 24 bases separated the two germline ends. Germline loops: CDR1 MNHEY, CDR2 SVGAGI. As DNA, the CDR3 is TGTGCCACCCGGCAGATGGCATCCGCCCCAAATACGCAGTATTTT. Encoded protein: CATRQMASAPNTQYF.

This chain uses TRBV4-1 with TRBJ1-6; maybe TRBD1 (5 bases). The ends were cut back, 3 bases at V and 8 bases at J, with 11 bases in the middle. In germline, CDR1 is MGHRA, CDR2 YSYEKL. The length of the CDR3 is 14 residues. CDR3 nucleotides: TGCGCCAGCAGCCATGTGGGACTTGATTCACCCCTCCACTTT. It encodes CASSHVGLDSPLHF.

The chain joins TRBV5-1 to TRBJ2-7; 9 bases match TRBD1. The CDR3 runs 16 residues. The ends lost 3 bases at V and 1 base at J; junction bases unmatched: 8. Per germline, CDR1 SGHRS and CDR2 YFSETQ. CDR3 loop: CASSSGYGQGSYEQYF. The CDR3 region has the DNA TGCGCCAGCAGCTCGGGTTATGGACAGGGGTCCTACGAGCAGTACTTC.

This rearrangement joins TRBV7-8 to TRBJ1-6; 9 positions agree with TRBD1. Looked up from germline, CDR1 is SGHVS and CDR2 is FQNEAQ. The V and J ends lost 4 bases and 7 bases, in that order; junction bases with no gene match: 14. The CDR3 runs to 18 residues. The CDR3 DNA reads TGTGCCAGCAGCTCCCGGCTTGCCGGGACAGGGTGGAATTCACCCCTCCACTTT. It specifies CASSSRLAGTGWNSPLHF.

This clone came up a few times. Other DNA sequences in the same sample also yield this CDR3. The V and J genes are TRBV5-6 and TRBJ1-6, with unresolved D. This CDR3 has 12 amino acids. Deletions cut 0 bases from V and 7 bases from J, with 2 bases between. Germline values: CDR1 SGHDT, CDR2 YYEEEE. The CDR3 DNA follows: TGTGCCAGCAGCTTGGTGAATTCACCCCTCCACTTT. As protein: CASSLVNSPLHF.

V gene TRBV27 combines with J gene TRBJ2-3; 7 nucleotides match TRBD2. The V gene end was trimmed by 2 bases and the J gene end by 1 base; junction bases not matched to a gene: 3. The V gene's germline CDR1 is MNHEY and CDR2 SMNVEV (reference sequence). The CDR3 totals 15 residues. CDR3 in amino acids: CASSLLAERTDTQYF. CDR3 bases: TGTGCCAGCAGTTTACTAGCGGAGCGCACAGATACGCAGTATTTT.

V gene TRBV27 combines with J gene TRBJ2-3; 12 bases match TRBD2. CDR1 and CDR2 from the germline V gene are MNHEY and SMNVEV (reference sequence). The V segment lost 4 bases and the J segment 5 bases; nucleotides outside the gene matches: 4. The CDR3 runs to 15 residues. CDR3: CASSSGLAGLDTQYF. Here the CDR3 DNA reads TGTGCCAGCAGTTCGGGACTAGCGGGTTTAGATACGCAGTATTTT.

The chain uses TRBV19 and TRBJ2-7; TRBD1 matches 8 bases. CDR1 and CDR2 from the germline V gene are LNHDA and SQIVND (reference sequence). The trim removed 6 bases at V and 4 bases at J, leaving 5 bases unmatched. The CDR3 consists of 13 residues. The CDR3 DNA follows: TGTGCCAGTAGAGGACAGGGAGTTTACGAGCAGTACTTC. Translated: CASRGQGVYEQYF. Full variable domain (rest looked up from reference TRBV19 and TRBJ2-7): DGGITQSPKYLFRKEGQNVTLSCEQNLNHDAMYWYRQDPGQGLRLIYYSQIVNDFQKGDIAEGYSVSREKKESFPLTVTSAQKNPTAFYLCASRGQGVYEQYFGPGTRLTVT.

The chain uses TRBV28 and TRBJ1-2; no firm D call. Trimming took off 6 bases at V and 4 bases at J, with 18 bases between the two ends. Germline CDR1 reads MDHEN; CDR2 reads SYDVKM. The CDR3 is made up of 15 amino acids. The CDR3 DNA follows: TGTGCCAGCAGGGGTGAGACGGAGGGAGGCTATGGCTACACCTTC. This gives the protein CASRGETEGGYGYTF.

The V call is TRBV27, the J call TRBJ2-3, with D perhaps assigned TRBD1 or TRBD2 (5 bases each). Germline V gene lookup returns CDR1 MNHEY and CDR2 SMNVEV (reference sequence). Trimming stripped 5 bases from V and 6 bases from J, with 12 bases between. The CDR3 is 13 residues long. The CDR3 DNA reads as TGTGCCAGCAGTGGGGGAATGGGGGATACGCAGTATTTT. Protein: CASSGGMGDTQYF.

The V call is TRBV29-1, the J call TRBJ1-2, with D perhaps TRBD1 (6 bases). V shed 0 bases and J shed 5 bases, with 13 bases lying between them. The CDR3 covers 14 residues. The germline gives CDR1 SQVTM, CDR2 ANQGSEA. CDR3 in DNA: TGCAGCGTTGAAGAGTCGGGGGGGCCGTATGGCTACACCTTC. It is translated as CSVEESGGPYGYTF.